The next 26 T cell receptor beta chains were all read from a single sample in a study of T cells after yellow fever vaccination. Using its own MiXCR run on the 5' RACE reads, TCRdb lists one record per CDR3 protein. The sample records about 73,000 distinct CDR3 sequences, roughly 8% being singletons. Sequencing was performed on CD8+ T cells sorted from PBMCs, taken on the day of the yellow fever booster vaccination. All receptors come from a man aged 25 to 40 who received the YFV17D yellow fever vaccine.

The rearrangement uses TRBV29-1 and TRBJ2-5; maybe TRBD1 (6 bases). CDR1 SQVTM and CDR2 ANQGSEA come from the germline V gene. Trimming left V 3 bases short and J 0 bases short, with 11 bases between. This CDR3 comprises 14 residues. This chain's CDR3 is CSVEPGHHQETQYF. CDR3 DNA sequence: TGCAGCGTTGAGCCGGGACACCACCAAGAGACCCAGTACTTC. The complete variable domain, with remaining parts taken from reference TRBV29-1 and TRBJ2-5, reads SAVISQKPSRDICQRGTSLTIQCQVDSQVTMMFWYRQQPGQSLTLIATANQGSEATYESGFVIDKFPISRPNLTFSTLTVSNMSPEDSSIYLCSVEPGHHQETQYFGPGTRLLVL.

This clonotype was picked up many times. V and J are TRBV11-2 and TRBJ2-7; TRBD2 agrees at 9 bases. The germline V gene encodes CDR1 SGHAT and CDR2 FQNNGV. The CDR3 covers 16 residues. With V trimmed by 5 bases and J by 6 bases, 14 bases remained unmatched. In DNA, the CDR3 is TGTGCCAGCAGCGACCCTCTCCAGCGGGAGGTGCTCGAGCAGTACTTC. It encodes CASSDPLQREVLEQYF.

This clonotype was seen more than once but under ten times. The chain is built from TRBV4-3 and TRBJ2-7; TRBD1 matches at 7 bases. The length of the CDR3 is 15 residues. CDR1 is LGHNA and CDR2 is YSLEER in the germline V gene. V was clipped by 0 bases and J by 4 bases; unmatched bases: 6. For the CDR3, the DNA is TGCGCCAGCAGCCAAGAAATTGGGACAGTGTACGAGCAGTACTTC. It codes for CASSQEIGTVYEQYF.

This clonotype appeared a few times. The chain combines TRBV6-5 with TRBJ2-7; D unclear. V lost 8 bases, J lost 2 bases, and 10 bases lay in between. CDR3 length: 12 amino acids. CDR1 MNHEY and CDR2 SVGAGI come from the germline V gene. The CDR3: CASAVNPYEQYF. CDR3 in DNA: TGTGCCAGCGCCGTTAATCCCTACGAGCAGTACTTC.

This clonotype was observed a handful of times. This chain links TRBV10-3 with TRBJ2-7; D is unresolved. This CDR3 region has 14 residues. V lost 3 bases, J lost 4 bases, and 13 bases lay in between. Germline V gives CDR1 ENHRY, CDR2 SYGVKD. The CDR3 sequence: CAISDPTQRYEQYF. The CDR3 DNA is TGTGCCATCAGTGATCCCACCCAGCGATACGAGCAGTACTTC.

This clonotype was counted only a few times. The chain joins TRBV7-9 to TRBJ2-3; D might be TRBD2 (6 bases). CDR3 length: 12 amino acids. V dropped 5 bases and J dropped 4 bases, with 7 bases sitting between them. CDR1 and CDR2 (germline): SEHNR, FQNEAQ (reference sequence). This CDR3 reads CASSPGADTQYF. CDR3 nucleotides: TGTGCCAGCAGCCCGGGGGCAGATACGCAGTATTTT.

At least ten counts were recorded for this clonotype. The chain's CDR3 is CASADPGMEGSPETQYF. The CDR3 nucleotides read TGTGCCAGCGCGGACCCGGGGATGGAAGGATCTCCGGAGACCCAGTACTTC. This rearrangement joins TRBV7-2 to TRBJ2-5; D possibly corresponds to TRBD2 (5 bases). This CDR3 is 17 amino acids long. Germline V gene lookup returns CDR1 SGHTA and CDR2 FQGNSA. The V gene lost 8 bases and the J gene lost 5 bases, with 27 bases spanning the gap.

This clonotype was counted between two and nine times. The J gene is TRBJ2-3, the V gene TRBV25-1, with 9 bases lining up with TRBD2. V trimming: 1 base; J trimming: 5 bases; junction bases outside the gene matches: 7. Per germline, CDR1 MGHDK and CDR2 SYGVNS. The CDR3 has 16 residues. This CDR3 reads CASSESLAGDGDTQYF. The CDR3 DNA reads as TGTGCCAGCAGTGAATCCTTAGCGGGAGATGGAGATACGCAGTATTTT.

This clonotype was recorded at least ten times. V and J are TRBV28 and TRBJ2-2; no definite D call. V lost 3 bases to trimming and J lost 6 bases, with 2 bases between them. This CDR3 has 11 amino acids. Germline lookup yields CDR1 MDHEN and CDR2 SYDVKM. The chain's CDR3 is CASSFAGELFF. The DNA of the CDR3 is TGTGCCAGCAGTTTCGCCGGGGAGCTGTTTTTT.

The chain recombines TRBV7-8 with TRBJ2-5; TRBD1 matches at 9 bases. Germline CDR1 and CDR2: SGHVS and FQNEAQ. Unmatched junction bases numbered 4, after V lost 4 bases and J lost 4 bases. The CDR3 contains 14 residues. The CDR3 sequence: CASSSGTGIETQYF. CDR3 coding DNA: TGTGCCAGCAGCTCCGGGACAGGGATAGAGACCCAGTACTTC.

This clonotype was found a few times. CDR3 sequence (DNA): TGTGCCAGCAGCAGTAGAGGACCCGATAGCAATCAGCCCCAGCATTTT. Protein product: CASSSRGPDSNQPQHF. This rearrangement joins TRBV13 to TRBJ1-5; D not certain. Per germline, CDR1 PRHDT and CDR2 FYEKMQ (reference sequence). This CDR3 is 16 amino acids long. V dropped 5 bases and J dropped 0 bases, with 14 bases sitting between them. The variable domain in full, completed from reference TRBV13 and TRBJ1-5, reads AAGVIQSPRHLIKEKRETATLKCYPIPRHDTVYWYQQGPGQDPQFLISFYEKMQSDKGSIPDRFSAQQFSDYHSELNMSSLELGDSALYFCASSSRGPDSNQPQHFGDGTRLSIL.

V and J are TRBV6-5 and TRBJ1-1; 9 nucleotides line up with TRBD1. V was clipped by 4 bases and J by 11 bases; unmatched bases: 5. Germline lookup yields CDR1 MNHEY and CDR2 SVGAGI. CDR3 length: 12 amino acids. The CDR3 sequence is CASSLYRGQAFF. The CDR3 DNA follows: TGTGCCAGCAGTTTATACAGGGGGCAGGCTTTCTTT.

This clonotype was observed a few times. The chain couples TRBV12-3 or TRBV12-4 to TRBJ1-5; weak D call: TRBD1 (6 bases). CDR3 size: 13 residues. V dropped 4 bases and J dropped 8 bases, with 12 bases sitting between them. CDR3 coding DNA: TGTGCCAGCAGTTCGCAGGGGTTTGAGCCCCAGCATTTT. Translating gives CASSSQGFEPQHF.

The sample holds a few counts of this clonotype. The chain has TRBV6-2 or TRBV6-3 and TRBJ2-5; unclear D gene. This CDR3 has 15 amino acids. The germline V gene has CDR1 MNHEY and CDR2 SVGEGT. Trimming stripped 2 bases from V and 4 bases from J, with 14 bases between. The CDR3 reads CASSYVSTRAETQYF. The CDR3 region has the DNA TGTGCCAGCAGTTACGTGTCCACCCGAGCAGAGACCCAGTACTTC.

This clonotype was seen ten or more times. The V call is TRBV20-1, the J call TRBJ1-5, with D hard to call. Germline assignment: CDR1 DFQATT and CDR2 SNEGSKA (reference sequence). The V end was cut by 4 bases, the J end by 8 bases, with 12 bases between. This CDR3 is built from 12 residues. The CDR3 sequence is CSATDSQKPQHF. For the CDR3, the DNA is TGCAGTGCTACTGATTCACAGAAGCCCCAGCATTTT.

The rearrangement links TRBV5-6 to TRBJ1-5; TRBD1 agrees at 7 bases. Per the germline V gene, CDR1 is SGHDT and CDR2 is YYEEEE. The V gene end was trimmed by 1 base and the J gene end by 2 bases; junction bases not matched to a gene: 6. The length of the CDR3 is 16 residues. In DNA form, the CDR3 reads TGTGCCAGCAGCTTGCGAGGGGGCGTCGGCAATCAGCCCCAGCATTTT. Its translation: CASSLRGGVGNQPQHF.

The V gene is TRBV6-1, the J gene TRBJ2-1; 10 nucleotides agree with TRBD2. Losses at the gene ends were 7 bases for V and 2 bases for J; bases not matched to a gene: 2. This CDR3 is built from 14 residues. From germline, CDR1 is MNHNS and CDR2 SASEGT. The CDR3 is CASTLAGAYNEQFF. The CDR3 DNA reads TGTGCCAGCACGCTAGCGGGGGCCTACAATGAGCAGTTCTTC.

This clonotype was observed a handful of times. The CDR3 DNA reads as TGCGCCAGCAGCTCCGGACAGGGGGCTTTGGAGCAGTACTTC. Protein product: CASSSGQGALEQYF. The V and J genes are TRBV5-1 and TRBJ2-7; TRBD1 matches 11 bases. J was trimmed by 7 bases and V by 3 bases; bases with no gene match: 6. The V gene's germline CDR1 is SGHRS and CDR2 YFSETQ. CDR3 length equals 14 residues.

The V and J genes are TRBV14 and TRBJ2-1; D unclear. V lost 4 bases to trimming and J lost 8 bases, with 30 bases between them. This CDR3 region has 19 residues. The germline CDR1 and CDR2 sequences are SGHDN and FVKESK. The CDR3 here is CASSPNPGHLPSSSHEQFF. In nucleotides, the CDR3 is TGTGCCAGCAGCCCGAATCCCGGCCACCTACCCAGCTCAAGCCATGAGCAGTTCTTC. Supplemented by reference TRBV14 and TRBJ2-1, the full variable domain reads EAGVTQFPSHSVIEKGQTVTLRCDPISGHDNLYWYRRVMGKEIKFLLHFVKESKQDESGMPNNRFLAERTGGTYSTLKVQPAELEDSGVYFCASSPNPGHLPSSSHEQFFGPGTRLTVL.

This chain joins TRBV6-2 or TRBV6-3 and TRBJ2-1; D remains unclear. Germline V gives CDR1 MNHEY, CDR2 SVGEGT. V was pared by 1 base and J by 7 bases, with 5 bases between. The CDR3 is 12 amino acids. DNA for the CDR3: TGTGCCAGCAGTTACTGGCGGAATGAGCAGTTCTTC. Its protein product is CASSYWRNEQFF.

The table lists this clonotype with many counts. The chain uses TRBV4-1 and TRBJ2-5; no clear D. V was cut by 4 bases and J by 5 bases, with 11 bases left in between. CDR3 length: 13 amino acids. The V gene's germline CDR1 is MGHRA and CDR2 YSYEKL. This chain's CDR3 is CASSLLPGETQYF. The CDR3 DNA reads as TGCGCCAGCAGCCTCCTCCCGGGTGAGACCCAGTACTTC.

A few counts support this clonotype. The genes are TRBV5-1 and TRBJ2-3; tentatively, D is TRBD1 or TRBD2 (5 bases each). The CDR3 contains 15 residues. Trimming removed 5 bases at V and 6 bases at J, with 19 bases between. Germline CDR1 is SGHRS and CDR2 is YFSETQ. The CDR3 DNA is TGCGCCAGCAGGCTGGGACGTCTAGAGGGGGATACGCAGTATTTT. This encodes CASRLGRLEGDTQYF.

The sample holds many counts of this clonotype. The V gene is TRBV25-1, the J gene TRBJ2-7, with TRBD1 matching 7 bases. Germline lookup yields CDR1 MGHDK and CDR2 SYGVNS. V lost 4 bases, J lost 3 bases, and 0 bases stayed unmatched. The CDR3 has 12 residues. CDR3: CASSGDSYEQYF. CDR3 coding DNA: TGTGCCAGCAGTGGGGACAGCTACGAGCAGTACTTC.

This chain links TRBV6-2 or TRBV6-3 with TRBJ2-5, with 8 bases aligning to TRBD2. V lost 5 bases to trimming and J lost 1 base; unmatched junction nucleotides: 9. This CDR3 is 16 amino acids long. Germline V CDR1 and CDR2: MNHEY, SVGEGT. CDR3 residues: CASSTPRAGVQETQYF. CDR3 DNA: TGTGCCAGCAGTACCCCCAGAGCGGGGGTCCAAGAGACCCAGTACTTC.

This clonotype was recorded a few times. CDR3 DNA: TGTGCCAGCAGCCCCATAAGACAGAATGAGCAGTTCTTC. Encoded protein: CASSPIRQNEQFF. The chain carries TRBV7-9 and TRBJ2-1, with D possibly being TRBD1 (5 bases). V was cut by 5 bases and J by 7 bases, with 12 bases left in between. Per germline, CDR1 SEHNR and CDR2 FQNEAQ (reference sequence). The CDR3 totals 13 residues.

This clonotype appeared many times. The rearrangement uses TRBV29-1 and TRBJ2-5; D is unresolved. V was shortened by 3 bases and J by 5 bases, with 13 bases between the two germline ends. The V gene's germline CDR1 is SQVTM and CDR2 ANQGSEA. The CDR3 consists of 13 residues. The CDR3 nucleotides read TGCAGCGTTGACCCGGGTCTAACCGAGACCCAGTACTTC. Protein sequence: CSVDPGLTETQYF.